The rows below give T cell receptor beta chains drawn from one sample of a study of shared clonotypes between healthy human individuals. The method was immunoSEQ multiplex PCR; TCRdb's version includes in-frame clones alone and lacks a portion of them. Here the sample spans 2 million to 3 million clones, over 85% being singletons. The sample comprised naive CD4+ T cells from PBMCs. The origin of the receptors is a man between 18 and 29 years old in good health. Some clones in this sample may be carry-over from other donors' samples. CDR3s include the opening cysteine and the closing phenylalanine or tryptophan. The D gene is left open where the match is weak. Rows may omit the clone size; those that give it use once, few, many or a size class.

D: TRBD2; V: TRBV11-2; size: .; J: TRBJ2-1; DNA: TGTGCCAGCAGCACCTTAGCGGGAGGTGTTGAGCAGTTCTTC; CDR3: CASSTLAGGVEQFF
D: TRBD1; V: TRBV11-2; size: .; J: TRBJ1-2; DNA: TGTGCCAGCAGCACGACAGGGTACTATGGCTACACCTTC; CDR3: CASSTTGYYGYTF
D: .; V: TRBV6-1; size: few; J: TRBJ2-7; DNA: TGTGCCAGCAGTGAGCGGGCCGTCCACTACGAGCAGTACTTC; CDR3: CASSERAVHYEQYF
D: TRBD1; V: TRBV19; size: .; J: TRBJ2-1; DNA: TGTGCCAGTAGTACGACAGGGTACCCCTACAATGAGCAGTTCTTC; CDR3: CASSTTGYPYNEQFF
D: TRBD1; V: TRBV28; size: .; J: TRBJ1-5; DNA: TGTGCCAGCAGTTTAGCGGGACAGGGTAATCAGCCCCAGCATTTT; CDR3: CASSLAGQGNQPQHF
D: .; V: TRBV6-5; size: .; J: TRBJ1-1; DNA: TGTGCCAGCAGTTCCTCGGGACGCCTAGGCGAAGCTTTCTTT; CDR3: CASSSSGRLGEAFF
D: .; V: TRBV29-1; size: .; J: TRBJ1-1; DNA: TGCAGCGTTGACCAAGGGAACACTGAAGCTTTCTTT; CDR3: CSVDQGNTEAFF
D: TRBD2; V: TRBV7-9; size: .; J: TRBJ2-1; DNA: TGTGCCAGCAGCCTTGGGGGGGTCCGGCTAGCGATAGCCTACAATGAGCAGTTCTTC; CDR3: CASSLGGVRLAIAYNEQFF
D: .; V: TRBV15; size: .; J: TRBJ1-5; DNA: TGTGCCACCAGCAGAGTAAAGGAGGGGAGGCCCCAGCATTTT; CDR3: CATSRVKEGRPQHF
D: .; V: TRBV6-5; size: .; J: TRBJ2-7; DNA: TGTGCCAGCAGTTACCACCTAGGTTTCTTAGAGCAGTACTTC; CDR3: CASSYHLGFLEQYF
D: .; V: TRBV6-6; size: .; J: TRBJ2-5; DNA: TGTGCCAGCGCCAGTCTTTCCCGAAAACGAGTGTGGACCCAGTACTTC; CDR3: CASASLSRKRVWTQYF
D: .; V: TRBV19; size: .; J: TRBJ1-2; DNA: TGTGCCAGTAGTATACTCCGGCACTCGGGGAACCCCTATGGCTACACCTTC; CDR3: CASSILRHSGNPYGYTF
D: TRBD1; V: TRBV30; size: .; J: TRBJ2-7; DNA: TGTGCCTGGTCCGACCGGGACAGCTACGAGCAGTACTTC; CDR3: CAWSDRDSYEQYF
D: .; V: TRBV11-2; size: once; J: TRBJ2-5; DNA: TGTGCCAGCAGTTACACCGGGAACCAAGAGACCCAGTACTTC; CDR3: CASSYTGNQETQYF